This T cell receptor beta chain appears in the sequencing data of a study of T cells in Graves' hyperthyroidism and ophthalmopathy. Trimming cost V 2 bases and J 6 bases; bases outside gene matches: 10. The CDR3 is 16 residues long. The germline gives CDR1 LGHDT, CDR2 YNNKEL (reference sequence). Reasons for excluding patients were uncontrolled infection, other autoimmune disease, pregnancy or lactation. The CDR3 regions of TCR beta were amplified from RNA transcripts. The TCR CDR3 first-round RT-PCR relied on the HTBI primer set. TCRdb redid the calling of the multiplex PCR reads with MiXCR, one entry per CDR3 protein. The table has under 350,000 distinct CDR3 sequences, roughly 18% seen once.

The TCR sequence derives from a woman aged 50 to 60 with Graves' hyperthyroidism. The chain uses TRBV3-1 and TRBJ2-7, with 10 positions matching TRBD2. Sequenced material: blood. The CDR3 loop is CASSQLAGVPVIEQYF. The CDR3 DNA is TGTGCCAGCAGCCAACTAGCGGGAGTACCAGTAATCGAGCAGTACTTC.